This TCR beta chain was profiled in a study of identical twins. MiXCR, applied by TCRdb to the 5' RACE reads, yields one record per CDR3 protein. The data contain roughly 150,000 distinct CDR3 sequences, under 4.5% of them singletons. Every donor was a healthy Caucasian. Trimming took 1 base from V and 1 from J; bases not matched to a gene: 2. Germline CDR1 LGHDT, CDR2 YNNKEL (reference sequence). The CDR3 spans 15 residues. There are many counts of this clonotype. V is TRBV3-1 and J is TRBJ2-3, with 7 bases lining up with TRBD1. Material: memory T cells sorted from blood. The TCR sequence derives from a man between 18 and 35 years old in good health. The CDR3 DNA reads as TGTGCCAGCAGCCAAGGGGGGACAGGCACAGATACGCAGTATTTT. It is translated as CASSQGGTGTDTQYF.